Given below is one T cell receptor beta chain in context. Antigen: not known. Other nucleotide sequences in the sample specify the same CDR3. This sample was included in a study of T cell responses to AZD1222 COVID-19 vaccine. Study results and limitations: Most donors were white British, females outnumbered males, and clonal diversity was possibly underestimated. Just a handful of AZD1222 recipients were seropositive at baseline. Distributed over spike, vaccine-associated CD4 TCRs predominated at 160-218 and 743-854. The breadth and depth of Spike-specific TCRs increased once two AZD1222 doses had been given.

Trimming shortened V by 1 base and J by 1 base, and 11 bases separated the two germline ends. Germline V CDR1 and CDR2: SGHRS, YFSETQ. The CDR3 length is 15 residues. Profiling relied on immunoSEQ multiplex PCR, and the TCRdb table lists in-frame clones only, not all of them. This sample has some 140,000 clones, with 86% found just once. The chain has TRBV5-1 and TRBJ1-1; the D gene is possibly TRBD1 (5 bases). The sequenced sample was peripheral blood, obtained on day 0 of MenACWY control vaccination. The sequence was collected from an adult in good health. The CDR3 DNA follows: TGCGCCAGCAGCTTGCAGGGACGGGGGAACACTGAAGCTTTCTTT. This encodes CASSLQGRGNTEAFF.